These 9 T cell receptor beta chains were all obtained from the same sample, sequenced in a study of blood T cells in healthy people across ages. Alongside a J-beta primer mix, a sample-barcoded 5' primer served in a second PCR lasting roughly 7 to 11 cycles. In TCRdb, the 5' RACE reads were re-called with MiXCR into one record per CDR3 protein. Of about 780,000 distinct CDR3 sequences in the sample, 20% to 30% are singletons; the top ten hold around 3%. The same sample was also used in a study of T cells of mothers and their children.

Sequencing was done on a sample of blood. The origin of the receptors is a boy aged 5-17 years in good health.

J is TRBJ1-2 and V is TRBV20-1, with no clear D. Germline loops: CDR1 DFQATT, CDR2 SNEGSKA (reference sequence). The CDR3 is 11 residues long. Trimming shortened V by 3 bases and J by 5 bases, and 7 bases separated the two germline ends. This CDR3 is CSASKGYGYTF. The CDR3 region has the DNA TGCAGTGCTAGTAAAGGATATGGCTACACCTTC.

The CDR3 nucleotides are TGTGCCAGCAGTGAAGCGCGGGTAGCGGAGACCCAGTACTTC. It yields the protein CASSEARVAETQYF. The V call is TRBV2, the J call TRBJ2-5; D might be TRBD2 (5 bases). The CDR3 is 14 amino acids. The germline CDR1 and CDR2 sequences are SNHLY and FYNNEI. V was pared by 0 bases and J by 5 bases, with 10 bases between. Drawing the rest from reference TRBV2 and TRBJ2-5, the complete variable domain is EPEVTQTPSHQVTQMGQEVILRCVPISNHLYFYWYRQILGQKVEFLVSFYNNEISEKSEIFDDQFSVERPDGSNFTLKIRSTKLEDSAMYFCASSEARVAETQYFGPGTRLLVL.

This clonotype was counted between two and nine times. This chain connects TRBV7-2 to TRBJ1-1; D perhaps matches TRBD1 (6 bases). This CDR3 spans 13 amino acids. Germline values: CDR1 SGHTA, CDR2 FQGNSA. Trimming stripped 6 bases from V and 4 bases from J, with 12 bases between. CDR3 nucleotides: TGTGCCAGCAGACGAACAGGGATCACTGAAGCTTTCTTT. Residues: CASRRTGITEAFF. Supplemented by reference TRBV7-2 and TRBJ1-1, the full variable domain reads GAGVSQSPSNKVTEKGKDVELRCDPISGHTALYWYRQSLGQGLEFLIYFQGNSAPDKSGLPSDRFSAERTGGSVSTLTIQRTQQEDSAVYLCASRRTGITEAFFGQGTRLTVV.

The J gene is TRBJ2-3, the V gene TRBV6-5; D is unresolved. The V gene's germline CDR1 is MNHEY and CDR2 SVGAGI. Deletions cut 2 bases from V and 8 bases from J, with 23 bases between. There are 17 residues in the CDR3. CDR3 coding DNA: TGTGCCAGCAGTTACATCACACCCGGAAAAGAGTCCACTACGCAGTATTTT. This codes for CASSYITPGKESTTQYF.

There are a few counts of this clonotype. The chain links TRBV6-5 to TRBJ1-1, with a tentative D call TRBD1 (6 bases). V lost 8 bases to trimming and J lost 7 bases, with 20 bases between them. CDR1 is MNHEY and CDR2 is SVGAGI in the germline V gene. The CDR3 consists of 14 residues. CDR3 in amino acids: CASWGGAGSVEAFF. The DNA of the CDR3 is TGTGCCAGCTGGGGGGGGGCAGGGAGCGTTGAAGCTTTCTTT.

This clonotype showed up just a few times. V and J are TRBV20-1 and TRBJ2-6; no clear D. V dropped 6 bases and J dropped 6 bases, with 9 bases sitting between them. CDR1 DFQATT and CDR2 SNEGSKA come from the germline V gene (reference sequence). The CDR3 covers 12 residues. The CDR3: CSAPVEANVLTF. The CDR3 coding sequence is TGCAGTGCCCCAGTGGAGGCCAACGTCCTGACTTTC.

This clonotype was observed a few times. For the CDR3, the DNA is TGCGCCAGCAAAGCAGCCTCAGAGGGCGAGCAGTACTTC. Protein sequence: CASKAASEGEQYF. The chain is built from TRBV10-2 and TRBJ2-7; D might be TRBD2 (5 bases). CDR3 length: 13 amino acids. Trimming removed 7 bases from V and 6 bases from J, with 16 bases in between. In germline, CDR1 is WSHSY, CDR2 SAAADI.

This clonotype was observed a handful of times. The CDR3 region is CASSPPSPFGIDYEQYF. The CDR3 region has the DNA TGTGCCAGCAGCCCTCCGAGCCCATTCGGGATAGACTACGAGCAGTACTTC. This chain uses TRBV6-1 with TRBJ2-7; tentative D call: TRBD2 (5 bases). The CDR3 is 17 residues long. V dropped 6 bases and J dropped 3 bases, with 24 bases sitting between them. CDR1 is MNHNS, CDR2 SASEGT, per germline.

This chain links TRBV11-2 with TRBJ2-1; D is perhaps TRBD1 (6 bases). This CDR3 region has 16 residues. V was pared by 1 base and J by 9 bases, with 19 bases between. Germline V CDR1 and CDR2: SGHAT, FQNNGV. CDR3 sequence (DNA): TGTGCCAGCAGCTTAGTCGGCAGGGGAATAGGTTTTGAGCAGTTCTTC. This sequence encodes CASSLVGRGIGFEQFF.